This entry lists 11 T cell receptor beta chains sequenced from one sample in a study of blood T cell repertoires in COVID-19. Generated by immunoSEQ multiplex PCR, the TCRdb table keeps only in-frame clones and is missing some. The table has about 190,000 clones, about nine tenths seen once. The sample consisted of peripheral blood. The receptors shown here come from a man aged 35 to 55 with acute or convalescent COVID-19.

This chain uses TRBV2 with TRBJ2-7; D is unresolved. The germline V gene has CDR1 SNHLY and CDR2 FYNNEI. CDR3 size: 13 residues. V shed 2 bases and J shed 3 bases, with 8 bases lying between them. CDR3 amino acids: CASSELVDYEQYF. The CDR3, as DNA: TGTGCCAGCAGTGAACTCGTAGACTACGAGCAGTACTTC.

The chain couples TRBV19 to TRBJ2-3; the match to TRBD2 covers 16 bases. The germline V gene has CDR1 LNHDA and CDR2 SQIVND (reference sequence). The CDR3 spans 19 residues. V shed 4 bases and J 9 bases; nucleotides not matched to a gene: 16. The CDR3 loop is CASSTAGTSGGAPQGTQYF. The CDR3 nucleotides are TGTGCCAGTAGTACCGCCGGGACTAGCGGGGGGGCTCCGCAAGGGACGCAGTATTTT.

V and J are TRBV24-1 and TRBJ1-4, with 9 nucleotides matching TRBD1. CDR3 length: 14 amino acids. Germline lookup yields CDR1 KGHDR and CDR2 SFDVKD. J was trimmed by 6 bases and V by 6 bases; bases with no gene match: 4. The CDR3 spells CATSPGTGYEKLFF. Here the CDR3 DNA reads TGTGCCACCAGTCCCGGGACAGGGTATGAAAAACTGTTTTTT.

This clone showed up just once. This chain connects TRBV19 to TRBJ2-1; 9 nucleotides agree with TRBD2. Looked up from germline, CDR1 is LNHDA and CDR2 is SQIVND (reference sequence). Germline trimming cut 5 bases from V and 9 bases from J; bases unmatched to any gene: 11. The CDR3 has 15 residues. The DNA for the CDR3 is TGTGCCAGTAGTGTCCTAGCGGGGCGGGTTCCTGAGCAGTTCTTC. Translating gives CASSVLAGRVPEQFF.

The rearrangement uses TRBV4-3 and TRBJ2-3, with 10 bases matching TRBD2. The V and J ends lost 4 bases and 9 bases, in that order; junction bases with no gene match: 7. The CDR3 spans 14 residues. Germline CDR1 reads LGHNA; CDR2 reads YSLEER. The CDR3 DNA reads as TGCGCCAGCAGCCTAGCCGGGACTAGCGCCACGCAGTATTTT. This translates into CASSLAGTSATQYF.

The chain links TRBV19 to TRBJ2-1; TRBD2 matches 8 bases. This CDR3 is built from 14 residues. The germline V gene encodes CDR1 LNHDA and CDR2 SQIVND (reference sequence). V lost 9 bases to trimming and J lost 2 bases; unmatched junction nucleotides: 6. For the CDR3, the DNA is TGTGCCAGCGGCGGGGGGTGGGCCTACAATGAGCAGTTCTTC. Translated: CASGGGWAYNEQFF.

CDR3 region: CASSVGPHTEAFF. CDR3 coding DNA: TGTGCCAGCAGCGTAGGGCCCCACACTGAAGCTTTCTTT. The chain has TRBV9 and TRBJ1-1; D uncertain. Trimming took 0 bases from V and 3 from J, leaving 6 bases between them. Per the germline V gene, CDR1 is SGDLS and CDR2 is YYNGEE. There are 13 residues in the CDR3.

The J gene is TRBJ1-2, the V gene TRBV27, with a weak D call TRBD1 (5 bases). The germline V gene encodes CDR1 MNHEY and CDR2 SMNVEV (reference sequence). CDR3 length: 16 residues. The V end was cut by 3 bases, the J end by 3 bases, with 17 bases between. The CDR3 nucleotides read TGTGCCAGCAGTTTCTTGGGGCTATCTCAAGACTATGGCTACACCTTC. It is translated as CASSFLGLSQDYGYTF.

This rearrangement joins TRBV29-1 to TRBJ2-7; D uncertain. The CDR3 runs 12 residues. V was cut by 3 bases and J by 0 bases, with 6 bases left in between. Germline lookup yields CDR1 SQVTM and CDR2 ANQGSEA. CDR3 sequence reads: CSVEASSYEQYF. The CDR3 DNA follows: TGCAGCGTTGAGGCTAGCTCCTACGAGCAGTACTTC.

The CDR3 DNA follows: TGCGCCAGCAGCTCCGGGACAGATAATTCACCCCTCCACTTT. It is translated as CASSSGTDNSPLHF. The chain links TRBV5-1 to TRBJ1-6, with 7 bases identical to TRBD1. Unmatched junction bases numbered 2, after V lost 3 bases and J lost 5 bases. The germline gives CDR1 SGHRS, CDR2 YFSETQ. There are 14 residues in the CDR3.

This clone was picked up a small number of times. This chain joins TRBV19 and TRBJ2-7; TRBD2 agrees at 9 bases. Germline CDR1 is LNHDA and CDR2 is SQIVND (reference sequence). The CDR3 totals 15 residues. J lost 2 bases, V lost 5 bases, and 7 bases had no gene match. The CDR3 loop reads CASSLSGGYTYEQYF. The CDR3 nucleotides are TGTGCCAGTAGTTTAAGCGGGGGGTACACCTACGAGCAGTACTTC.